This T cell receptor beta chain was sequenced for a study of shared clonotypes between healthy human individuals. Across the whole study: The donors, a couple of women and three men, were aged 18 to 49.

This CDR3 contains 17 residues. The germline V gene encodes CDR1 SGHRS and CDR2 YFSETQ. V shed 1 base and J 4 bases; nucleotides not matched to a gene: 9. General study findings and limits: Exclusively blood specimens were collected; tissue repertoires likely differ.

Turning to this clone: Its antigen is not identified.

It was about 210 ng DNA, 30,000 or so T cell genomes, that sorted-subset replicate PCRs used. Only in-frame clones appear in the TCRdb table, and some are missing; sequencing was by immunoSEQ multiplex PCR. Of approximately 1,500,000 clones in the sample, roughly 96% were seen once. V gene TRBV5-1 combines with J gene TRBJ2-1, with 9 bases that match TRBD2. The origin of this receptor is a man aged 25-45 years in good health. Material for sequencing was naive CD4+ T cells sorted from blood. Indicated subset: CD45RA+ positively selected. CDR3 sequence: CASSLTPSGTRYNEQFF. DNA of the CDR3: TGCGCCAGCAGCTTGACTCCTAGCGGGACGCGTTACAATGAGCAGTTCTTC. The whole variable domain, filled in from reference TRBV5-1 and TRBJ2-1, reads KAGVTQTPRYLIKTRGQQVTLSCSPISGHRSVSWYQQTPGQGLQFLFEYFSETQRNKGNFPGRFSGRQFSNSRSEMNVSTLELGDSALYLCASSLTPSGTRYNEQFFGPGTRLTVL.